The 20 T cell receptor beta chains below were found in one sample sequenced in a study of blood T cells in healthy people across ages. A second 7 to 11 cycle PCR used barcoded and J-beta primers. TCRdb re-called the 5' RACE reads with MiXCR, one entry per CDR3 protein. The sample comprises around 870,000 distinct CDR3 sequences, more than 25% of which are singletons, and around 16% rests with the top ten. The sample taken for sequencing was blood. The receptors originated from a woman of 80 years or more in good health.

This clonotype has at least ten counts. CDR3 DNA: TGTGCCAGCAGCTTAGTCCCGGGGGGCGGAACGCAGTATTTT. Protein: CASSLVPGGGTQYF. V is TRBV11-2 and J is TRBJ2-3; the D gene is possibly TRBD2 (7 bases). CDR3 length: 14 amino acids. The germline V and J ends were trimmed by 1 base and 9 bases, with 14 bases remaining between them. In germline, CDR1 is SGHAT, CDR2 FQNNGV.

V is TRBV7-9 and J is TRBJ2-6; perhaps TRBD2 as D (5 bases). V lost 4 bases, J lost 2 bases, and 15 bases lay in between. Germline lookup yields CDR1 SEHNR and CDR2 FQNEAQ (reference sequence). This CDR3 region has 17 residues. The CDR3 loop is CASSSIRAGPGANVLTF. The CDR3, as DNA: TGTGCCAGCAGCTCCATTCGGGCGGGTCCTGGGGCCAACGTCCTGACTTTC.

This clonotype was seen at least ten times. The chain joins TRBV20-1 to TRBJ2-1, with TRBD1 as a possible D gene (6 bases). This CDR3 has 16 residues. Deletions cut 1 base from V and 0 bases from J, with 13 bases between. Germline CDR1 is DFQATT and CDR2 is SNEGSKA (reference sequence). The CDR3 DNA reads TGCAGTGCTAGAGCCTTAGGGGGAGCCTCCTACAATGAGCAGTTCTTC. Its protein is CSARALGGASYNEQFF.

About this clonotype: It may be a read error: a sequence one base away is much more abundant. V usage is TRBV7-2 and J usage is TRBJ1-5; 7 bases agree with TRBD1. Per germline, CDR1 SGHTA and CDR2 FQGNSA. This CDR3 contains 14 residues. The CDR3 sequence: CASSLGQGDHPQHF. CDR3 nucleotides: TGTGCCAGCAGCTTAGGCCAGGGGGATCATCCCCAGCATTTT.

This clonotype came up many times. V usage is TRBV4-3 and J usage is TRBJ1-2; D remains ambiguous. Germline values: CDR1 LGHNA, CDR2 YSLEER. The CDR3 loop spans 16 amino acids. The V gene lost 0 bases and the J gene lost 6 bases, with 17 bases spanning the gap. CDR3 sequence (DNA): TGCGCCAGCAGCCAAGATTATGCAACCCCAATCCATGGCTACACCTTC. It specifies CASSQDYATPIHGYTF.

The V call is TRBV6-2 or TRBV6-3, the J call TRBJ2-5; tentative D call: TRBD2 (5 bases). The V and J ends lost 8 bases and 11 bases respectively, with 27 bases between them. The germline gives CDR1 MNHEY, CDR2 SVGEGT. CDR3 length: 15 residues. This CDR3 is CASSSFNAFRSGQYF. CDR3 sequence (DNA): TGTGCCAGCTCTAGTTTTAACGCGTTCAGGTCGGGGCAGTACTTC.

As to this clonotype: This CDR3 fails to terminate in the conserved phenylalanine or tryptophan, so it likely reflects a read error. The chain links TRBV19 to TRBJ2-1, with D perhaps TRBD1 or TRBD2 (5 bases each). Germline V gene sequence: CDR1 LNHDA, CDR2 SQIVND (reference sequence). The CDR3 loop spans 15 amino acids. Trimming took 2 bases from V and 0 from J, leaving 8 bases between them. The DNA for the CDR3 is TGTGCCAGTAGTATACGGGGCAGCTCCTACAATGAGCAGTTCTGC. Encoded protein: CASSIRGSSYNEQFC.

V is TRBV6-6 and J is TRBJ1-3; tentatively, D is TRBD1 (6 bases). CDR3 length equals 16 residues. Germline CDR1 and CDR2: MNHNY and SVGAGI (reference sequence). Trimming left V 5 bases short and J 8 bases short, with 22 bases between. In DNA, the CDR3 is TGTGCCAGCAGTAATGGGCTGGGACCAGGGGTAGACACCATATATTTT. As protein: CASSNGLGPGVDTIYF.

Remarks on this clonotype: An end of the junction differs from the germline gene, which may be a read error. This rearrangement joins TRBV7-8 to TRBJ2-5; perhaps TRBD2 as D (7 bases). CDR1 and CDR2 (germline): SGHVS, FQNEAQ. The CDR3 extends over 16 amino acids. The CDR3 here is CASSLGGGLDFDEQYF. DNA for the CDR3: TGCGCCAGCAGCTTGGGCGGGGGCCTAGATTTCGATGAGCAGTACTTC.

This clonotype was seen more than once but under ten times. V usage is TRBV7-9 and J usage is TRBJ2-1; tentatively, D is TRBD1 or TRBD2 (7 bases each). V lost 7 bases and J lost 3, with 13 bases in between. Germline V lookup: CDR1 SEHNR, CDR2 FQNEAQ (reference sequence). This CDR3 is built from 14 residues. DNA for the CDR3: TGTGCCAGCACCCAGGGGGGGGACTACAATGAGCAGTTCTTC. Amino acids: CASTQGGDYNEQFF. The whole variable domain, filled in from reference TRBV7-9 and TRBJ2-1, reads DTGVSQNPRHKITKRGQNVTFRCDPISEHNRLYWYRQTLGQGPEFLTYFQNEAQLEKSRLLSDRFSAERPKGSFSTLEIQRTEQGDSAMYLCASTQGGDYNEQFFGPGTRLTVL.

The chain links TRBV7-2 to TRBJ2-3; D ambiguous. V was shortened by 5 bases and J by 6 bases, with 15 bases between the two germline ends. This CDR3 comprises 14 residues. Per germline, CDR1 SGHTA and CDR2 FQGNSA. The CDR3 sequence: CASSPRPRGDTQYF. CDR3 nucleotides: TGTGCCAGCAGCCCTCGGCCCCGCGGCGATACGCAGTATTTT.

This clonotype was seen a handful of times. This rearrangement joins TRBV20-1 to TRBJ1-1; D is perhaps TRBD1 (5 bases). The CDR3 runs to 13 residues. The germline V gene has CDR1 DFQATT and CDR2 SNEGSKA (reference sequence). Trimming pared 3 bases from V and 1 base from J, leaving 9 bases between. CDR3 sequence: CSASQGKNTEAFF. The DNA of the CDR3 is TGCAGTGCTAGCCAGGGAAAGAACACTGAAGCTTTCTTT.

This clonotype was seen more than once but under ten times. The CDR3 here is CASSLVPAGANVLTF. For the CDR3, the DNA is TGTGCCAGCAGCTTAGTACCAGCGGGGGCCAACGTCCTGACTTTC. This chain joins TRBV7-2 and TRBJ2-6, with D uncertain. V dropped 1 base and J dropped 4 bases, with 8 bases sitting between them. The CDR3 runs 15 residues. Per the germline V gene, CDR1 is SGHTA and CDR2 is FQGNSA. Filled out from reference TRBV7-2 and TRBJ2-6, the complete variable domain reads GAGVSQSPSNKVTEKGKDVELRCDPISGHTALYWYRQSLGQGLEFLIYFQGNSAPDKSGLPSDRFSAERTGGSVSTLTIQRTQQEDSAVYLCASSLVPAGANVLTFGAGSRLTVL.

The chain uses TRBV7-2 and TRBJ2-1; TRBD2 matches 7 bases. The CDR3 totals 15 residues. With V trimmed by 1 base and J by 7 bases, 7 bases remained unmatched. The germline CDR1 and CDR2 sequences are SGHTA and FQGNSA. The CDR3 DNA reads as TGTGCCAGCAGCTTAGTGGCTAGCGGTCGGAATGAGCAGTTCTTC. It translates to CASSLVASGRNEQFF. The full variable domain, completed using reference TRBV7-2 and TRBJ2-1, is GAGVSQSPSNKVTEKGKDVELRCDPISGHTALYWYRQSLGQGLEFLIYFQGNSAPDKSGLPSDRFSAERTGGSVSTLTIQRTQQEDSAVYLCASSLVASGRNEQFFGPGTRLTVL.

This clonotype occurred many times. The chain links TRBV7-2 to TRBJ2-7; D may be TRBD1 or TRBD2 (5 bases each). V shed 7 bases and J shed 7 bases, with 17 bases lying between them. The CDR3 length is 13 residues. Germline V CDR1 and CDR2: SGHTA, FQGNSA. The CDR3 protein is CASNPGPMGEQYF. The CDR3 nucleotides read TGTGCCAGCAACCCGGGACCGATGGGGGAGCAGTACTTC.

This clonotype was observed a few times. This chain uses TRBV3-1 with TRBJ1-4, with D hard to call. This CDR3 has 13 residues. Germline CDR1 and CDR2: LGHDT and YNNKEL (reference sequence). The V end was cut by 4 bases, the J end by 6 bases, with 9 bases between. CDR3 sequence reads: CASSPHRYEKLFF. As DNA, the CDR3 is TGTGCCAGCAGCCCACATCGTTATGAAAAACTGTTTTTT.

In this sample, this clonotype turned up many times. CDR3 protein: CASSSQAGGGETQYF. The CDR3 DNA reads as TGTGCCAGCAGCTCCCAAGCGGGGGGCGGAGAGACCCAGTACTTC. The chain joins TRBV7-2 to TRBJ2-5; 9 bases align to TRBD2. The CDR3 is made up of 15 amino acids. The V gene end was trimmed by 4 bases and the J gene end by 4 bases; junction bases not matched to a gene: 7. Looked up from germline, CDR1 is SGHTA and CDR2 is FQGNSA.

CDR3 sequence (DNA): TGTGCCTGGAGTGTCATGGGGACCCGGCGCTACACCTTC. Translation: CAWSVMGTRRYTF. V and J are TRBV30 and TRBJ1-2; possible D gene TRBD1, 5 bases. Trimming took off 0 bases at V and 9 bases at J, with 14 bases between the two ends. Germline loops: CDR1 GTSNPN, CDR2 SVGIG (reference sequence). This CDR3 contains 13 residues.

As for this clonotype: Just one base apart from a much larger clone, this may be a read error. The missing conserved phenylalanine or tryptophan at the end of this CDR3 makes a read error likely. The rearrangement links TRBV6-2 or TRBV6-3 to TRBJ2-1; 11 bases fit TRBD1. The CDR3 runs 14 residues. The V gene end was trimmed by 7 bases and the J gene end by 8 bases; junction bases not matched to a gene: 7. Germline assignment: CDR1 MNHEY and CDR2 SVGEGT. The CDR3: CASIRDRGKDEQFC. The CDR3 DNA reads as TGTGCCAGCATTAGGGACAGGGGGAAGGATGAGCAGTTCTGC.

V is TRBV5-5 and J is TRBJ1-4; no clear D. Deletions cut 0 bases from V and 8 bases from J, with 8 bases between. Germline V gives CDR1 SGHKS, CDR2 YYEKEE (reference sequence). The CDR3 is 13 residues long. Here the CDR3 DNA reads TGTGCCAGCAGCTTGGCAGCAGCAGAAAAACTGTTTTTT. Encoded protein: CASSLAAAEKLFF.